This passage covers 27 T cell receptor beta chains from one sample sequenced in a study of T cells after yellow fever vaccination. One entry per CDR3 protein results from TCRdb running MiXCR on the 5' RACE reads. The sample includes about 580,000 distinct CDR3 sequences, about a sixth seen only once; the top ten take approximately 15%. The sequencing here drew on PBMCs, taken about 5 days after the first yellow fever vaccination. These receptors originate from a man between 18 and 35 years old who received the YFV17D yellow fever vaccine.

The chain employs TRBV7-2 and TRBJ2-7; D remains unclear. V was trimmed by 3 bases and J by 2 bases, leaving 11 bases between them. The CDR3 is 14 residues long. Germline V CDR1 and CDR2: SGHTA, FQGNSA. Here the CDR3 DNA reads TGTGCCAGCAGCTTTTACGGCAGCGCCTACGAGCAGTACTTC. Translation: CASSFYGSAYEQYF. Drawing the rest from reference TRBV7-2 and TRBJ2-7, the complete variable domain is GAGVSQSPSNKVTEKGKDVELRCDPISGHTALYWYRQSLGQGLEFLIYFQGNSAPDKSGLPSDRFSAERTGGSVSTLTIQRTQQEDSAVYLCASSFYGSAYEQYFGPGTRLTVT.

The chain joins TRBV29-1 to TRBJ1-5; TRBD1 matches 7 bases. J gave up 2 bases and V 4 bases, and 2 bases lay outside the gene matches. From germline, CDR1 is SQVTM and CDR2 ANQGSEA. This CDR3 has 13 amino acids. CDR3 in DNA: TGCAGCGTTGGACAGGGAGGCAATCAGCCCCAGCATTTT. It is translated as CSVGQGGNQPQHF.

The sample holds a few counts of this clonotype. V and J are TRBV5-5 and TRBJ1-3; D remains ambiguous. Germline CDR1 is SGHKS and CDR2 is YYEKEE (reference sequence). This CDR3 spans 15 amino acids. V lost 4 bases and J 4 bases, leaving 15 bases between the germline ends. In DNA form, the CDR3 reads TGTGCCAGCAGCACGGACGGGAACTTCGGAAACACCATATATTTT. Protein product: CASSTDGNFGNTIYF.

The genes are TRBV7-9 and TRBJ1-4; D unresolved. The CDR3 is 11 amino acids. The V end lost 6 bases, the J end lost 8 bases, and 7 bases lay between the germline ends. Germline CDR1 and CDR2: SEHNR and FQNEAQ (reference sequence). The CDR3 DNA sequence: TGTGCCAGCAGTGCCTCGGAAAAACTGTTTTTT. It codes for CASSASEKLFF.

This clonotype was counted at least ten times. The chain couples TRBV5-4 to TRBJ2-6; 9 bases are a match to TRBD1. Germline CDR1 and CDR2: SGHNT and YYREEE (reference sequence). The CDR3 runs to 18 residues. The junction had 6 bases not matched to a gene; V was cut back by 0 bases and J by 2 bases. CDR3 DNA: TGTGCCAGCAGCTTGGTAGGACAGGGGTCAGCTGGGGCCAACGTCCTGACTTTC. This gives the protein CASSLVGQGSAGANVLTF.

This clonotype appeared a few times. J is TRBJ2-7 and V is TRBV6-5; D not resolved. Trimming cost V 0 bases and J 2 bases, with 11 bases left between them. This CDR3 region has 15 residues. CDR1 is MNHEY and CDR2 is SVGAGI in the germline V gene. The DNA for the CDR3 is TGTGCCAGCAGTTACTCGATGTCGGACCCCTACGAGCAGTACTTC. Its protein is CASSYSMSDPYEQYF.

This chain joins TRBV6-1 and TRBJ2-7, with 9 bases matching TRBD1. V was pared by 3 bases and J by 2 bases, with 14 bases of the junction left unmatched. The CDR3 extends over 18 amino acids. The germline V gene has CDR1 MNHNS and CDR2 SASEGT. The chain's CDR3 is CASSERGQGPSATYEQYF. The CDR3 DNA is TGTGCCAGCAGTGAGCGGGGACAGGGTCCATCCGCGACCTACGAGCAGTACTTC.

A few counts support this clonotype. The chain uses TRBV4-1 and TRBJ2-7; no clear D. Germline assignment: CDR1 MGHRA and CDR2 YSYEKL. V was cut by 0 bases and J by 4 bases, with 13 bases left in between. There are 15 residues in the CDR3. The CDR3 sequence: CASSQEVLGRYEQYF. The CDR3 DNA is TGCGCCAGCAGCCAAGAAGTTCTTGGACGTTACGAGCAGTACTTC.

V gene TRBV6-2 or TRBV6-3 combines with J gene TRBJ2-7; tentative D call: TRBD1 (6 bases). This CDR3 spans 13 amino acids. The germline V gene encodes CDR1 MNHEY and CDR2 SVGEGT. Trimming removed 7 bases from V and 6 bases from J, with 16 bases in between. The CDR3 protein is CASTLFQGREQYF. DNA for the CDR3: TGTGCCAGCACCCTATTTCAGGGGCGCGAGCAGTACTTC.

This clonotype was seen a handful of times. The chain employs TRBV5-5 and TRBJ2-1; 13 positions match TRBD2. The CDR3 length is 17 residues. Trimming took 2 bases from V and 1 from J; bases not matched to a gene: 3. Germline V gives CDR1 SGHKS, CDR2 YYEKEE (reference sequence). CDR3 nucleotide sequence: TGTGCCAGCAGCTTCTGGACTAGCGGGGGTTCCTACAATGAGCAGTTCTTC. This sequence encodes CASSFWTSGGSYNEQFF.

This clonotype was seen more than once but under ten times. This CDR3 reads CSARLTTYNEQFF. CDR3 nucleotide sequence: TGCAGTGCTAGGCTGACTACCTACAATGAGCAGTTCTTC. This sequence joins TRBV20-1 and TRBJ2-1, with D possibly being TRBD2 (5 bases). CDR1 is DFQATT, CDR2 SNEGSKA, per germline (reference sequence). Trimming cost V 3 bases and J 2 bases, with 8 bases left between them. The CDR3 totals 13 residues.

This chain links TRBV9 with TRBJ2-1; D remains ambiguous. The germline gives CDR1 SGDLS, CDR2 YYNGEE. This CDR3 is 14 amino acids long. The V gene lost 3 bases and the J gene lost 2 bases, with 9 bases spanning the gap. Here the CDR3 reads CASSGRQAYNEQFF. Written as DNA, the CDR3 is TGTGCCAGCAGCGGACGACAAGCCTACAATGAGCAGTTCTTC.

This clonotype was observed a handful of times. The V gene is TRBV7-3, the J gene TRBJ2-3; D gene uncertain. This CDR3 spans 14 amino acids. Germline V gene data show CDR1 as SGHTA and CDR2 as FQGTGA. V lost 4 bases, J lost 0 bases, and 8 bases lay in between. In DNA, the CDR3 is TGTGCCAGCAGCTCCGTAGGGAGCACAGATACGCAGTATTTT. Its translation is CASSSVGSTDTQYF.

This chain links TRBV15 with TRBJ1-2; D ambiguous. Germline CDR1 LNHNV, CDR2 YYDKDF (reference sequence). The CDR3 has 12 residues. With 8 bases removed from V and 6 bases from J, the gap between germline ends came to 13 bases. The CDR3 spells CATFHTGDGYTF. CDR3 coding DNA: TGTGCCACCTTTCACACGGGAGATGGCTACACCTTC.

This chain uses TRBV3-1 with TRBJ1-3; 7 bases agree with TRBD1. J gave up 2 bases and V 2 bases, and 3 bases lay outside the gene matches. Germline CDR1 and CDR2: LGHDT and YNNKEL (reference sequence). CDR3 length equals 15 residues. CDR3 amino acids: CASSQSDRAGNTIYF. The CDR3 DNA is TGTGCCAGCAGCCAATCCGACAGGGCTGGAAACACCATATATTTT.

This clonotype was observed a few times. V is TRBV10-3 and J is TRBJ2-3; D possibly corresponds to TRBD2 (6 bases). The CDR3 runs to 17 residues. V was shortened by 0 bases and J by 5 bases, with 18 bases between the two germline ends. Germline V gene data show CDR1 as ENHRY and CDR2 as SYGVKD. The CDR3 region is CAISESAGGAGQDTQYF. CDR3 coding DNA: TGTGCCATCAGTGAGTCGGCCGGCGGGGCGGGTCAAGATACGCAGTATTTT.

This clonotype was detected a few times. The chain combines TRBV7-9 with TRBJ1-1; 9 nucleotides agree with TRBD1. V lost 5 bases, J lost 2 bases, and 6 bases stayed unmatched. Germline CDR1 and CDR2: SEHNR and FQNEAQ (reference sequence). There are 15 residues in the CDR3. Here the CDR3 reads CASSPSQGANTEAFF. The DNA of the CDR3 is TGTGCCAGCAGCCCCTCACAGGGGGCCAACACTGAAGCTTTCTTT.

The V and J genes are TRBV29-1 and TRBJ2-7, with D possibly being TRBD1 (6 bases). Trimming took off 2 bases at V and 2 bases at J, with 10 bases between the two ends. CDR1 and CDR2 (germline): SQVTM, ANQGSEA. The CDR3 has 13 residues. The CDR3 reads CSVETGKAYEQYF. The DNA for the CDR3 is TGCAGCGTTGAAACAGGGAAAGCCTACGAGCAGTACTTC.

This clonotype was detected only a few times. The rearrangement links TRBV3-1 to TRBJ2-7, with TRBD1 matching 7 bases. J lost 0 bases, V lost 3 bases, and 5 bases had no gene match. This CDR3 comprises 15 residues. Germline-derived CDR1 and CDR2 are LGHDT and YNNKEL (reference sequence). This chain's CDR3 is CASSHSPGGSYEQYV. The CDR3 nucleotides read TGTGCCAGCAGCCACTCGCCAGGGGGCTCCTACGAGCAGTACGTC.

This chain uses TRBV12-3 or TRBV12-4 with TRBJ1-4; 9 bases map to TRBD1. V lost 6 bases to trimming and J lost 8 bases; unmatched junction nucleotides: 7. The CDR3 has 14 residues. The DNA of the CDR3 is TGTGCCAGCAGCCGTACAGGGACAGGGGAAAAACTGTTTTTT. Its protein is CASSRTGTGEKLFF.

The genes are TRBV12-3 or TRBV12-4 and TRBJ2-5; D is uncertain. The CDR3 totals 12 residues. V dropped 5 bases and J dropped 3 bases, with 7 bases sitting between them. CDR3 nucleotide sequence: TGTGCCAGCAGTCCCCCAAAAGAGACCCAGTACTTC. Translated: CASSPPKETQYF.

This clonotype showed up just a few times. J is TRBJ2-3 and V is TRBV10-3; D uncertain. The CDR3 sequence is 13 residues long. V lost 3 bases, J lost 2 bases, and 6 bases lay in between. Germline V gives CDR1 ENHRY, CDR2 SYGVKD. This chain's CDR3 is CAISELLTDTQYF. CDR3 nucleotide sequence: TGTGCCATCAGTGAACTCCTCACAGATACGCAGTATTTT.

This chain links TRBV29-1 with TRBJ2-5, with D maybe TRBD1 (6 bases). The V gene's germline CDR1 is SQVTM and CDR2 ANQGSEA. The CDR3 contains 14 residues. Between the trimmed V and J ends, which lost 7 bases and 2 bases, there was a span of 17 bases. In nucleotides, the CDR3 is TGCAGCGCTCGAGGACAGAGAGATCAAGAGACCCAGTACTTC. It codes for CSARGQRDQETQYF. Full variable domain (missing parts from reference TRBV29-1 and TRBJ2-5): SAVISQKPSRDICQRGTSLTIQCQVDSQVTMMFWYRQQPGQSLTLIATANQGSEATYESGFVIDKFPISRPNLTFSTLTVSNMSPEDSSIYLCSARGQRDQETQYFGPGTRLLVL.

CDR3 region: CSARGVAGTGILYYGYTF. The CDR3 DNA reads as TGCAGTGCTAGAGGGGTGGCCGGGACAGGGATCTTATACTATGGCTACACCTTC. The rearrangement links TRBV20-1 to TRBJ1-2; 9 nucleotides agree with TRBD1. CDR1 DFQATT and CDR2 SNEGSKA come from the germline V gene (reference sequence). V shed 1 base, J shed 3 bases, and the junction held 15 bases outside the gene matches. The CDR3 is made up of 18 amino acids.

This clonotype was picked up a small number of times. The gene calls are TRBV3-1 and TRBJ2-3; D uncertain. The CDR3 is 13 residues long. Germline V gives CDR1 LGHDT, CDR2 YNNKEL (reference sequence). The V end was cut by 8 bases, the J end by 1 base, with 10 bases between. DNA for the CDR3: TGTGCCAGCCAACTACCAGGCACAGATACGCAGTATTTT. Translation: CASQLPGTDTQYF.

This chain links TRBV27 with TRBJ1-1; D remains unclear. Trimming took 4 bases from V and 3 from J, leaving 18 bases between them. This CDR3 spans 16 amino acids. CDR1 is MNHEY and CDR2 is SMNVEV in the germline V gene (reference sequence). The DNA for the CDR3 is TGTGCCAGCAGTTCAATGGGTGGTTTCTCGTACACTGAAGCTTTCTTT. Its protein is CASSSMGGFSYTEAFF.

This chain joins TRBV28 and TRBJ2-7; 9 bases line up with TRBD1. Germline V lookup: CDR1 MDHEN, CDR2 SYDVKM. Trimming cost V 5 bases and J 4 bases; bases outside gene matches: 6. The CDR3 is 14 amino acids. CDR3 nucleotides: TGTGCCAGCAGTCTACAGGGGGCGGGGTACGAGCAGTACTTC. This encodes CASSLQGAGYEQYF. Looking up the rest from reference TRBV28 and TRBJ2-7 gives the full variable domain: DVKVTQSSRYLVKRTGEKVFLECVQDMDHENMFWYRQDPGLGLRLIYFSYDVKMKEKGDIPEGYSVSREKKERFSLILESASTNQTSMYLCASSLQGAGYEQYFGPGTRLTVT.